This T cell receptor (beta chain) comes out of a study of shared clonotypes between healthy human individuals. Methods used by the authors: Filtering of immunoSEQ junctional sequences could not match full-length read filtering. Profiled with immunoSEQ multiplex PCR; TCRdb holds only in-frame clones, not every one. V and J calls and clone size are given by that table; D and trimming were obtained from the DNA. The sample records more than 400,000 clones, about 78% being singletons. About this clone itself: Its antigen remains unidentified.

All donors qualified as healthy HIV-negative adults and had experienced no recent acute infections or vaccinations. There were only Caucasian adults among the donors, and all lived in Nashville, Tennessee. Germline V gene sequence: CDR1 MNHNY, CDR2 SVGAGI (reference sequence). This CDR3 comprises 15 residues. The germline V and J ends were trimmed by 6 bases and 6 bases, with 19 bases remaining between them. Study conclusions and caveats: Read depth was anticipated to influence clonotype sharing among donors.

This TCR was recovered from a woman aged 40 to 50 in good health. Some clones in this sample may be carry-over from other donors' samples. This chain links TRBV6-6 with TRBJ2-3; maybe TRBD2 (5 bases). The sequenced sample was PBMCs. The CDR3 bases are TGTGCCAGCAGCATGGCGGGTGGGCGGTGGGATACGCAGTATTTT. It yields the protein CASSMAGGRWDTQYF.